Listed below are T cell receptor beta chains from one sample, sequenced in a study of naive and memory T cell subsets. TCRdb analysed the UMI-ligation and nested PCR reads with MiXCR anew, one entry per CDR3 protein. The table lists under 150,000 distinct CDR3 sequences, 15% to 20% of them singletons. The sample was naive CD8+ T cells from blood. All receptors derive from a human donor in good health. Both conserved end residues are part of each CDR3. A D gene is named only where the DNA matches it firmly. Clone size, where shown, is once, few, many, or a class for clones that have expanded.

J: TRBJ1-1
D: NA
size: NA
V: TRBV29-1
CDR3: CSVSEGTEAFF
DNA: TGCAGCGTGTCAGAGGGCACTGAAGCTTTCTTT

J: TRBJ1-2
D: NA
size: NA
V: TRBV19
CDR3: CASSIEGAYGYTF
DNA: TGTGCCAGTAGTATCGAGGGCGCCTATGGCTACACCTTC

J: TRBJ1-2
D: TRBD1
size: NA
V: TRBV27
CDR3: CASSSLQGYGYGYTF
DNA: TGTGCCAGCAGTTCGTTACAGGGGTATGGCTATGGCTACACCTTC

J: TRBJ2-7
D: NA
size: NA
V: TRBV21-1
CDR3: CASSNREQYF
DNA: TGTGCCAGCAGCAACCGGGAGCAGTACTTC

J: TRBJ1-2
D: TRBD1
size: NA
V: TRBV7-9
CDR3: CASSVTGTGFDYGYTF
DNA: TGTGCCAGCAGCGTAACCGGGACAGGGTTTGACTATGGCTACACCTTC

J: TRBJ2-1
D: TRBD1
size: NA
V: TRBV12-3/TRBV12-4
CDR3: CASSFNDRGPDNEQFF
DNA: TGTGCCAGCAGTTTTAATGACAGGGGGCCTGACAATGAGCAGTTCTTC

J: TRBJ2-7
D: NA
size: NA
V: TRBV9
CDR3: CASSVSAGARVYEQYF
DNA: TGTGCCAGCAGCGTATCCGCGGGGGCGCGTGTTTACGAGCAGTACTTC

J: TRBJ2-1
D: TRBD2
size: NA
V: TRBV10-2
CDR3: CASSYGLAGGNFTGEQFF
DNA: TGCGCCAGCAGTTACGGACTAGCGGGAGGGAATTTTACCGGGGAGCAGTTCTTC

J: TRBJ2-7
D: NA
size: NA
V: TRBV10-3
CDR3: CAISESGTQNYEQYF
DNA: TGTGCCATCAGTGAGTCTGGGACACAGAATTACGAGCAGTACTTC

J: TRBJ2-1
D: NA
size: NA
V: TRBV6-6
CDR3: CASSPSRNEQFF
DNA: TGTGCCAGCAGTCCATCCAGAAATGAGCAGTTCTTC

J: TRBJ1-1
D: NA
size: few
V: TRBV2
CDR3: CASSSFGSTYTEAFF
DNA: TGTGCCAGCAGTAGCTTTGGCAGTACCTACACTGAAGCTTTCTTT

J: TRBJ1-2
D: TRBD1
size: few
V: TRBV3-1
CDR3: CASSRPNRGKDGYTF
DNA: TGTGCCAGCAGCCGGCCAAACAGGGGGAAGGATGGCTACACCTTC

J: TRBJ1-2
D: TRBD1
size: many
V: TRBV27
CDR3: CASQESGGGYTF
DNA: TGTGCCAGCCAAGAGTCAGGGGGCGGCTACACCTTC

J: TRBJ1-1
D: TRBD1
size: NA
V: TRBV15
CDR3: CATMAGGFVEAFF
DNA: TGTGCCACCATGGCAGGGGGCTTTGTTGAAGCTTTCTTT

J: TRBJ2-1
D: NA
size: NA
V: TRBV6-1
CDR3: CASSDHNEQFF
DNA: TGTGCCAGCAGTGATCACAATGAGCAGTTCTTC

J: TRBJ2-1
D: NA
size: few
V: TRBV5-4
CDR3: CASSLTVGPYNEQFF
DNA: TGTGCCAGCAGCTTGACCGTGGGTCCTTACAATGAGCAGTTCTTC

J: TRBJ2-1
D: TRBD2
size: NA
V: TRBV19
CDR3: CASSMGSGTSLYNEQFF
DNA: TGTGCCAGTAGTATGGGGTCCGGGACTAGTCTTTACAATGAGCAGTTCTTC

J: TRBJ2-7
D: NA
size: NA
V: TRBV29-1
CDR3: CSVEGLSLDEQYF
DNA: TGCAGCGTGGAGGGACTTTCATTAGACGAGCAGTACTTC

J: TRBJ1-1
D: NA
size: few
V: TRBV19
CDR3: CASNRASRNTEAFF
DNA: TGTGCCAGTAATAGGGCGTCCAGAAACACTGAAGCTTTCTTT

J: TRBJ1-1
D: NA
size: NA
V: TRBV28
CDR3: CASSSEMMNTEAFF
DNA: TGTGCCAGCAGCAGCGAAATGATGAACACTGAAGCTTTCTTT

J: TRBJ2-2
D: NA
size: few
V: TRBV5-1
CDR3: CASSGQDTGELFF
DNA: TGCGCCAGCAGCGGACAAGACACCGGGGAGCTGTTTTTT

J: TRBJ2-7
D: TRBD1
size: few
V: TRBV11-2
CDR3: CASSFRDREIDEQYF
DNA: TGTGCCAGCAGCTTCCGGGACAGGGAAATCGACGAGCAGTACTTC

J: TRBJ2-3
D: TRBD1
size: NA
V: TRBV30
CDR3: CAWSPLDRDTDTQYF
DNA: TGTGCCTGGAGTCCCCTGGACAGGGACACAGATACGCAGTATTTT

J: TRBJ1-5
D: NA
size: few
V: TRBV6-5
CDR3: CASSNSNQPQHF
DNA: TGTGCCAGCAGTAACAGTAATCAGCCCCAGCATTTT

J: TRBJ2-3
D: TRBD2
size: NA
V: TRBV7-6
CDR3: CASSQFSGSADTQYF
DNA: TGTGCCAGCAGTCAATTTAGCGGGAGCGCAGATACGCAGTATTTT

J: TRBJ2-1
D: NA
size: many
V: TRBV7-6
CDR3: CASSLDESYNEQFF
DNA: TGTGCCAGCAGCTTAGACGAATCCTACAATGAGCAGTTCTTC

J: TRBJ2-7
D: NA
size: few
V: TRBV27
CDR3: CASSQIWGRQGEQYF
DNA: TGTGCCAGCAGCCAAATATGGGGGAGGCAGGGCGAGCAGTACTTC